This T cell receptor beta chain is drawn from a study of T-cell reconstitution after alpha-beta-depleted transplantation in children. Overall study findings and caveats: Newly made T cells mostly supplied T-cell counts and diversity one year after transplant. Surviving recipient T cells and thymic progenitors produced the high day-60 TCRbeta diversity seen in some patients.

Between the trimmed V and J ends, which lost 5 bases and 4 bases, there was a span of 14 bases. The CDR3 covers 14 residues. Unique molecular identifiers were built into the TCRbeta library. One entry per CDR3 protein, called by TCRdb with MiXCR from the PCR reads. Of some 100,000 distinct CDR3 sequences in the sample, about a sixth were seen once. Concerning this clonotype: The antigen is undetermined.

The source was PBMCs, mostly from graft donor cells, collected 180 days after TCRalphabeta/CD19-depleted stem cell transplant. The receptor was derived from a male patient between 2 and 10 years old who had a stem cell transplant for acute lymphoblastic leukemia, so the T cells may come from the graft donor. The V gene is TRBV12-3 or TRBV12-4, the J gene TRBJ1-2, with D possibly TRBD1 on 6 matching bases. This CDR3 is CASSPYTGFYGYTF. The CDR3 region has the DNA TGTGCCAGCAGTCCCTACACAGGGTTCTATGGCTACACCTTC.